This T cell receptor (beta chain) stems from a study of cytomegalovirus exposure and HLA in healthy donors. Overall study: Early release data held 80 million to 100 million unique TCRs from HLA-typed donors. Whole-study results and caveats: Researchers catalogued 150 or so TCR beta chains as cytomegalovirus-associated. In an earlier analysis, in roughly 600 donors, most V segments appeared productive either ~87% or ~30% of the time. Researchers reported in a later analysis that common viral pathogens appeared linked to several top clusters.

Amplification used 60 Vbeta primers and 13 Jbeta primers. TCRdb's copy holds only in-frame clones and misses some; the assay was immunoSEQ multiplex PCR. This table has 140,000 to 150,000 clones, approximately 67% appearing once. Note on this clone: Its antigen is still unknown.

This CDR3 is built from 15 residues. Germline V CDR1 and CDR2: MNHEY, SVGAGI. Trimming cost V 4 bases and J 4 bases; bases outside gene matches: 5. The source is a woman between 55 and 75 years old in good health and CMV-seronegative. The specimen was PBMCs. This rearrangement joins TRBV6-5 to TRBJ2-1, with 9 bases lining up with TRBD2. CDR3: CASSFESGGYNEQFF. DNA for the CDR3: TGTGCCAGCAGTTTCGAGAGCGGGGGGTACAATGAGCAGTTCTTC.